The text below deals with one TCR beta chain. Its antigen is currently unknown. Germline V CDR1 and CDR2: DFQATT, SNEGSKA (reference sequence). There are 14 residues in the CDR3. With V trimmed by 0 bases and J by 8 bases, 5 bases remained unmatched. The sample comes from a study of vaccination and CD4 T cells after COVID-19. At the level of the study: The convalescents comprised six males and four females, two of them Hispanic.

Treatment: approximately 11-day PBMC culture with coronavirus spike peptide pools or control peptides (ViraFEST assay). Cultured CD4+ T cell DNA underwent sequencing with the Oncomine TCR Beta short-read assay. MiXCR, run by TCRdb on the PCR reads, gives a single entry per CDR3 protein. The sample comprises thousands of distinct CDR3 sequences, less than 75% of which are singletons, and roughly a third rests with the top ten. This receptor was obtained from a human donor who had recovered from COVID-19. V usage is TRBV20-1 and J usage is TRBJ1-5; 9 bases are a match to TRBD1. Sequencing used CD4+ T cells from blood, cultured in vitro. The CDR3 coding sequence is TGCAGTGCTAGAGATAGGACAGGGGTGAAGCCCCAGCATTTT. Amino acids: CSARDRTGVKPQHF.